These 9 T cell receptor beta chains originate from one sample sequenced in a study of blood T cell repertoires in COVID-19. Data came from immunoSEQ multiplex PCR; TCRdb stores just in-frame clones and leaves some out. Of 250,000 to 350,000 clones detected, roughly 86% appear once; the ten largest clones hold around 7.8%. Sample: peripheral blood. The receptors derive from a woman aged 45-59 years who had recovered from COVID-19.

CDR3 loop: CATSDVSGRAVNEQFF. The CDR3 region has the DNA TGTGCCACCAGTGATGTTAGCGGGAGGGCCGTCAATGAGCAGTTCTTC. The gene calls are TRBV24-1 and TRBJ2-1; 11 bases fit TRBD2. The CDR3 is 16 residues long. Germline assignment: CDR1 KGHDR and CDR2 SFDVKD. V shed 3 bases and J 6 bases; nucleotides not matched to a gene: 6.

The chain uses TRBV5-6 and TRBJ2-5, with 10 bases identical to TRBD2. V trimming: 2 bases; J trimming: 5 bases; junction bases outside the gene matches: 3. Per the germline V gene, CDR1 is SGHDT and CDR2 is YYEEEE. The CDR3 extends over 14 amino acids. For the CDR3, the DNA is TGTGCCAGCAGCTTCTTAGCGGGAGGCGAGACCCAGTACTTC. Its protein is CASSFLAGGETQYF.

This rearrangement joins TRBV7-9 to TRBJ2-3, with 13 bases lining up with TRBD2. This CDR3 spans 17 amino acids. The germline V gene encodes CDR1 SEHNR and CDR2 FQNEAQ (reference sequence). Losses at the gene ends were 1 base for V and 1 base for J; bases not matched to a gene: 2. The chain's CDR3 is CASSLGTSGSGTDTQYF. The CDR3 nucleotides read TGTGCCAGCAGCTTAGGGACTAGCGGGAGTGGCACAGATACGCAGTATTTT.

Here the CDR3 reads CASSQAGYLFF. The CDR3 coding sequence is TGTGCCAGCAGCCAAGCAGGATACCTGTTTTTT. The chain recombines TRBV3-1 (or the pseudogene TRBV3-2) with TRBJ2-2; D call uncertain. The CDR3 runs 11 residues. Germline V lookup: CDR1 LGHDT, CDR2 YNNKEL (reference sequence). The V end lost 1 base, the J end lost 14 bases, and 8 bases lay between the germline ends.

The CDR3 spells CASTPAGGATREQYF. The CDR3 DNA reads as TGTGCCAGCACCCCTGCGGGAGGGGCTACCCGCGAGCAGTACTTC. The gene calls are TRBV6-5 and TRBJ2-7; 9 bases map to TRBD2. V was pared by 7 bases and J by 6 bases, with 13 bases of the junction left unmatched. CDR1 MNHEY and CDR2 SVGAGI come from the germline V gene. This CDR3 contains 15 residues.

The chain uses TRBV5-6 and TRBJ1-2; D ambiguous. V shed 0 bases and J shed 2 bases, with 8 bases lying between them. The CDR3 length is 14 residues. Germline CDR1 SGHDT, CDR2 YYEEEE. The CDR3 region is CASSLAPRNYGYTF. The DNA for the CDR3 is TGTGCCAGCAGCTTGGCCCCCAGAAACTATGGCTACACCTTC.

The chain combines TRBV20-1 with TRBJ2-1, with D tentatively TRBD2 (5 bases). V was cut by 3 bases and J by 1 base, with 10 bases left in between. The germline V gene encodes CDR1 DFQATT and CDR2 SNEGSKA (reference sequence). This CDR3 has 14 amino acids. The CDR3 spells CSASFPGSYNEQFF. The CDR3 nucleotides are TGCAGTGCTAGTTTTCCGGGATCCTACAATGAGCAGTTCTTC.

The chain couples TRBV11-2 to TRBJ1-2, with 8 bases identical to TRBD1. Per germline, CDR1 SGHAT and CDR2 FQNNGV. The ends lost 5 bases at V and 4 bases at J; junction bases unmatched: 3. The CDR3 is made up of 13 amino acids. CDR3 nucleotides: TGTGCCAGCAGCCAACAGGGGGGCTATGGCTACACCTTC. Its translation is CASSQQGGYGYTF.

This chain links TRBV7-2 with TRBJ2-7, with 11 bases that match TRBD2. Germline V CDR1 and CDR2: SGHTA, FQGNSA. Trimming at V came to 6 bases and at J to 2 bases, leaving 3 bases not matched to a gene. This CDR3 contains 14 residues. CDR3: CASRLAGGAYEQYF. The CDR3 coding sequence is TGTGCCAGCAGGCTAGCGGGAGGAGCCTACGAGCAGTACTTC.